Listed below are T cell receptor beta chains from one sample, sequenced in a study of T cell repertoires in cytomegalovirus infection. From the reads, TCRdb called clonotypes with MiXCR, one entry per CDR3 protein. The sample lists roughly 280,000 distinct CDR3 sequences, approximately 8.3% occurring once. Sequencing input: PBMCs. The receptors shown here come from a human donor in good health (CMV status not recorded). Some clones in this sample may be carry-over from other donors' samples. CDR3s include the opening cysteine and the closing phenylalanine or tryptophan. The D gene is left open where the match is weak. A clone size is listed for some rows: how often the clone was seen (once, few, many), or a class if it is expanded.

v_call	d_call	clone_size	j_call	cdr3_aa	cdr3_nt
TRBV7-2	TRBD2	once	TRBJ2-1	CASSLLAGMAKGNEQFF	TGTGCCAGCAGCCTGTTAGCGGGCATGGCTAAAGGCAATGAGCAGTTCTTC
TRBV7-8	.	many	TRBJ2-1	CASSPTEVRNNEQFF	TGTGCCAGCAGCCCAACGGAGGTCAGAAACAATGAGCAGTTCTTC
TRBV12-3/TRBV12-4	.	many	TRBJ1-6	CASCRGDSPLHF	TGTGCCAGCTGCCGAGGGGATTCACCCCTCCACTTT
TRBV20-1	.	.	TRBJ2-4	CSAADVSKNIQYF	TGCAGTGCCGCCGACGTCTCCAAAAACATTCAGTACTTC
TRBV7-2	TRBD1	few	TRBJ1-1	CASQQRQGIPTTEAFF	TGTGCCAGTCAACAAAGACAGGGGATACCCACGACTGAAGCTTTCTTT
TRBV6-5	.	.	TRBJ1-2	CACGRGASNYGYTF	TGTGCTTGCGGCCGAGGGGCCTCCAACTATGGCTACACCTTC
TRBV7-2	TRBD1	many	TRBJ1-5	CASSLTGADQPQHF	TGTGCCAGCAGCCTGACAGGGGCGGATCAGCCCCAGCATTTT
TRBV7-8	.	many	TRBJ2-2	CASNAGTLNTGELFF	TGTGCCAGCAACGCCGGGACCTTGAACACCGGGGAGCTGTTTTTT
TRBV28	.	many	TRBJ2-7	CASSSSYYEQYF	TGTGCCAGCAGTTCGTCGTACTACGAGCAGTACTTC
TRBV20-1	.	.	TRBJ1-2	CSARDGGGPGYTF	TGCAGTGCTAGAGATGGAGGGGGGCCTGGCTACACCTTC
TRBV20-1	TRBD2	few	TRBJ2-1	CSARGLAGVSYNEQFF	TGCAGTGCTAGAGGACTAGCGGGAGTATCCTACAATGAGCAGTTCTTC
TRBV7-2	.	many	TRBJ1-1	CASSAVGRVGTEAFF	TGTGCCAGCAGCGCGGTCGGCAGGGTCGGCACTGAAGCTTTCTTT
TRBV7-6	TRBD1	many	TRBJ2-5	CASSLTGWETQYF	TGTGCCAGCAGCTTGACAGGGTGGGAGACCCAGTACTTC
TRBV5-6	TRBD2	many	TRBJ2-1	CASSYGLAGAEQFF	TGTGCCAGCAGCTACGGACTAGCGGGAGCTGAGCAGTTCTTC
TRBV19	.	many	TRBJ2-1	CASRKQGSNEQFF	TGTGCCAGTAGAAAACAGGGATCCAATGAGCAGTTCTTC
TRBV7-9	.	many	TRBJ2-7	CASSLSDSETYEQYF	TGTGCCAGCAGCTTATCGGACAGCGAGACCTACGAGCAGTACTTC
TRBV6-2/TRBV6-3	TRBD1	many	TRBJ1-6	CASSWGTGGNNSPLHF	TGTGCCAGCAGTTGGGGAACAGGGGGCAATAATTCACCCCTCCACTTT
TRBV7-2	.	many	TRBJ1-2	CASSLGPSINYGYTF	TGTGCCAGCAGCTTAGGTCCCAGTATTAACTATGGCTACACCTTC
TRBV7-8	.	many	TRBJ1-5	CASSLRALNQPQHF	TGTGCCAGCAGTCTGAGGGCCCTGAATCAGCCCCAGCATTTT
TRBV7-9	TRBD1	many	TRBJ2-7	CASSLKGAPDEQYF	TGTGCCAGCAGCTTAAAGGGGGCGCCGGACGAGCAGTACTTC
TRBV7-9	.	few	TRBJ2-6	CASSLASPLGANVLTF	TGTGCCAGCAGCTTAGCGTCGCCCCTCGGGGCCAACGTCCTGACTTTC
TRBV7-2	.	many	TRBJ1-3	CASSKEGGPGNTIYF	TGTGCCAGCAGTAAGGAGGGGGGTCCTGGAAACACCATATATTTT
TRBV6-1	.	.	TRBJ1-4	CASRGGGEKLFF	TGTGCCAGCAGGGGCGGCGGTGAAAAACTGTTTTTT
TRBV7-6	.	many	TRBJ2-6	CASSLDPGSGANVLTF	TGTGCCAGCAGCTTAGATCCGGGCTCTGGGGCCAACGTCCTGACTTTC
TRBV7-2	TRBD2	many	TRBJ2-5	CASSHLPLAGVQETQYF	TGTGCCAGCAGCCACCTCCCCCTAGCGGGGGTACAAGAGACCCAGTACTTC
TRBV7-2	TRBD1	many	TRBJ1-6	CASSQGTGGSPLHF	TGTGCCAGCAGCCAGGGGACAGGGGGCTCACCCCTCCACTTT
TRBV11-2	.	.	TRBJ2-1	CASSLEGRGNEQFF	TGTGCCAGCAGCTTAGAAGGTCGGGGCAATGAGCAGTTCTTC
TRBV9	.	.	TRBJ2-5	CASSPGARGETQYF	TGTGCCAGCAGCCCTGGGGCTAGAGGAGAGACCCAGTACTTC
TRBV29-1	.	few	TRBJ2-1	CSISNNEQFF	TGCAGCATTTCCAACAATGAGCAGTTCTTC
TRBV7-6	.	.	TRBJ1-1	CASSATQGSTEAFF	TGTGCCAGCAGCGCAACACAGGGATCCACTGAAGCTTTCTTT
TRBV28	.	.	TRBJ1-2	CASRADRFYGYTF	TGTGCCAGCAGGGCCGACAGGTTCTATGGCTACACCTTC
TRBV7-2	.	many	TRBJ1-1	CASRYDTEAFF	TGTGCCAGCAGATATGATACTGAAGCTTTCTTT
TRBV19	TRBD1	many	TRBJ1-1	CASSTGQGASGTEAFF	TGTGCCAGTAGTACAGGACAGGGGGCAAGCGGAACTGAAGCTTTCTTT
TRBV7-6	.	.	TRBJ1-1	CASITGNEAFF	TGTGCCAGCATCACAGGGAACGAAGCTTTCTTT
TRBV12-5	TRBD1	.	TRBJ2-1	CASGLALITGQGVSEQFF	TGTGCTAGTGGTTTGGCCTTAATTACCGGACAGGGGGTAAGTGAGCAGTTCTTC
TRBV6-2/TRBV6-3	.	few	TRBJ1-1	CASSYSRTVMNTEAFF	TGTGCCAGCAGTTACTCCCGGACAGTCATGAACACTGAAGCTTTCTTT
TRBV7-2	.	many	TRBJ2-5	CASSLGGSETQYF	TGTGCCAGCAGCTTAGGGGGATCGGAGACCCAGTACTTC
TRBV9	.	many	TRBJ1-1	CASSVLERTEAFF	TGTGCCAGCAGCGTTCTAGAACGGACTGAAGCTTTCTTT
TRBV9	TRBD2	.	TRBJ2-3	CASSVAPGAGGFADTQYF	TGTGCCAGCAGCGTAGCCCCTGGTGCGGGAGGGTTCGCAGATACGCAGTATTTT
TRBV18	TRBD1	many	TRBJ2-5	CASSPKGAIYQETQYF	TGTGCCAGCTCACCAAAGGGGGCGATTTACCAAGAGACCCAGTACTTC
TRBV7-2	.	many	TRBJ1-5	CASSPRVSNQPQHF	TGTGCCAGCAGCCCGAGGGTGTCCAATCAGCCCCAGCATTTT
TRBV29-1	.	.	TRBJ2-7	CSAYVGAFGEQYF	TGCAGCGCCTACGTAGGGGCGTTCGGTGAGCAGTACTTC
TRBV20-1	TRBD2	many	TRBJ2-5	CSAVGLAGSGETQYF	TGCAGTGCTGTGGGACTAGCGGGAAGTGGAGAGACCCAGTACTTC
TRBV20-1	.	few	TRBJ2-3	CSAIRRRSTDTQYF	TGCAGTGCTATTCGGAGGCGGTCCACAGATACGCAGTATTTT
TRBV12-3/TRBV12-4	TRBD2	.	TRBJ2-1	CASSFSGSEQFF	TGTGCCAGCAGTTTTAGCGGGAGTGAGCAGTTCTTC
TRBV7-2	TRBD2	many	TRBJ2-3	CASSLESSGSKDTQYF	TGTGCCAGCAGCTTAGAATCCAGCGGGAGTAAAGATACGCAGTATTTT
TRBV30	TRBD1	many	TRBJ1-1	CAWSGRVGQGARSDTEAFF	TGTGCCTGGAGTGGCCGTGTGGGACAGGGGGCTCGTTCGGACACTGAAGCTTTCTTT
TRBV28	.	many	TRBJ1-2	CASRIPGAQKGYTF	TGTGCCAGCAGGATCCCCGGGGCCCAGAAGGGCTACACCTTC
TRBV7-9	.	many	TRBJ2-5	CASSPPFRQGQETQYF	TGTGCCAGCAGCCCACCGTTCAGGCAGGGGCAAGAGACCCAGTACTTC
TRBV7-2	.	many	TRBJ1-5	CASSQGRSNQPQHF	TGTGCCAGCAGCCAGGGGAGAAGCAATCAGCCCCAGCATTTT
TRBV28	.	few	TRBJ1-2	CASRPSSSVGYTF	TGTGCCAGCAGGCCGAGCAGTTCAGTTGGCTACACCTTC
TRBV18	.	.	TRBJ1-5	CASSTGTGSQHF	TGTGCCAGCTCAACGGGGACCGGGTCCCAGCATTTT
TRBV7-2	.	many	TRBJ1-3	CASSLASGNSGNTIYF	TGTGCCAGCAGCTTAGCGTCAGGAAACTCTGGAAACACCATATATTTT